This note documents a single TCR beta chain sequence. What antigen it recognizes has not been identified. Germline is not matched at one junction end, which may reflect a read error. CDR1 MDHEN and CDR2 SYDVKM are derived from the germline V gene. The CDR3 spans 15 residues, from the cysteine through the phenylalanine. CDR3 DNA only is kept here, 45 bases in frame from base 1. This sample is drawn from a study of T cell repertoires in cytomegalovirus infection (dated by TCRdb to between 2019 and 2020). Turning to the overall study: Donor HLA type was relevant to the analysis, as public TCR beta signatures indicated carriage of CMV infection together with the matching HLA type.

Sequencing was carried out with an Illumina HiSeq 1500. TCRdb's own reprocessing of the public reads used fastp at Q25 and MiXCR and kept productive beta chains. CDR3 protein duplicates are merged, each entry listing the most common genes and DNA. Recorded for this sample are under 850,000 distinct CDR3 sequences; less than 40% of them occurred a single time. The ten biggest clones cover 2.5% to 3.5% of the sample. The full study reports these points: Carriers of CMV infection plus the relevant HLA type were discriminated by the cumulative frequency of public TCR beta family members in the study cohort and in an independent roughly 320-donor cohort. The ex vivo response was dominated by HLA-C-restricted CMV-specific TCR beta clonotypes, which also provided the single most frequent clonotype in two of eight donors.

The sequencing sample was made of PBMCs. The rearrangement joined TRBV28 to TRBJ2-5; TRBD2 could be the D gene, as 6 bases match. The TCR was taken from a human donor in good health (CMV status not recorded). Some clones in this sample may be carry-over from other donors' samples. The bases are TGTGCCCGCAGTGGTACTAGCAAGGGCCAAGAGACCCAGTACTTC. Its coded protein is CARSGTSKGQETQYF.